This T cell receptor beta chain came from a study of blood T cells in healthy people across ages. Through a sample-barcoded 5' primer and a J-beta primer mix, a second PCR was run for roughly 7 to 12 cycles. One entry per CDR3 protein results from TCRdb running MiXCR on the 5' RACE reads. The data hold 2 million or so distinct CDR3 sequences, with less than 50% observed a single time. There are a few counts of this clonotype. Its antigen is currently unknown. This CDR3 has 10 amino acids. Study findings and constraints: Measured against age, TCR beta diversity per million T cells decreased in a roughly linear manner.

This TCR derives from a woman in her forties in good health. The sequenced sample consisted of blood. The V and J genes are TRBV21-1 and TRBJ2-5. TRBV21-1 is termed a pseudogene. As DNA, the CDR3 is TGTGCCAGCACTCAAGAGACCCAGTACTTC. Translating gives CASTQETQYF.